This TCR beta chain was captured by sequencing in a study of T cell responses to AZD1222 COVID-19 vaccine. Study-wide points: Repertoires were collected only later (after the peak T cell response had occurred). Dominant at 160-218 and 743-854, vaccine-associated CD4 TCRs also spanned spike.

Clones were sequenced by immunoSEQ multiplex PCR, and TCRdb holds only the in-frame ones, with some missing. The sample lists roughly 100,000 clones, 84% occurring once. The CDR3 spans 15 residues. In germline, CDR1 is SGHKS, CDR2 YYEKEE (reference sequence). With 4 bases removed from V and 7 bases from J, the gap between germline ends came to 15 bases. As for this clone: The antigen is not known.

This specimen was peripheral blood, taken 28 days after the second AZD1222 dose. The chain is built from TRBV5-5 and TRBJ1-6; D unclear. This TCR derives from an adult who received the AZD1222 COVID-19 vaccine. The CDR3 nucleotides read TGTGCCAGCAGCCTGTCCACTCCGGAGAATTCACCCCTCCACTTT. Amino acids: CASSLSTPENSPLHF.